These T cell receptor beta chains were read from a single sample in a study of shared clonotypes between healthy human individuals. The protocol was immunoSEQ multiplex PCR, while the TCRdb copy is restricted to in-frame clones and leaves out a portion. The sample has around 1.1 million clones; about 84% are singletons. Sequenced input: memory CD4+ T cells from PBMCs. The receptor source for this set is a man younger than 35 in good health. Some clones in this sample may be carry-over from other donors' samples. The CDR3 runs from the conserved cysteine through the conserved F or W. Each record gives: J gene, clone size, V gene, D gene, CDR3 protein, CDR3 DNA. The D gene is left open where the match is weak. Rows give clone size only sometimes, using once, few, many, or a class for an expanded clone.

J gene: TRBJ2-1
clone size: .
V gene: TRBV4-1
D gene: TRBD2
CDR3 protein: CASSRGTSGANEQFF
CDR3 DNA: TGCGCCAGCAGCCGCGGGACTAGCGGGGCCAATGAGCAGTTCTTC

J gene: TRBJ2-1
clone size: .
V gene: TRBV27
D gene: TRBD2
CDR3 protein: CASRNGLAMYNEQFF
CDR3 DNA: TGTGCCAGCAGAAACGGACTAGCGATGTACAATGAGCAGTTCTTC

J gene: TRBJ2-1
clone size: .
V gene: TRBV28
D gene: TRBD2
CDR3 protein: CASSQTSGRVNEQFF
CDR3 DNA: TGTGCCAGCAGTCAGACTAGCGGGAGGGTCAATGAGCAGTTCTTC

J gene: TRBJ2-2
clone size: .
V gene: TRBV28
D gene: TRBD1
CDR3 protein: CASTATGDTGELFF
CDR3 DNA: TGTGCCAGCACTGCGACAGGGGACACCGGGGAGCTGTTTTTT

J gene: TRBJ2-1
clone size: few
V gene: TRBV5-1
D gene: TRBD2
CDR3 protein: CASSLVGLAQNNEQFF
CDR3 DNA: TGCGCCAGCAGCTTGGTGGGACTAGCCCAGAACAATGAGCAGTTCTTC

J gene: TRBJ1-1
clone size: many
V gene: TRBV27
D gene: TRBD1
CDR3 protein: CASSHISFLGGIDTEAFF
CDR3 DNA: TGTGCCAGCAGCCACATTTCCTTTCTAGGGGGCATCGATACTGAAGCTTTCTTT

J gene: TRBJ2-7
clone size: once
V gene: TRBV6-6
D gene: .
CDR3 protein: CASIKGYAYEQYF
CDR3 DNA: TGTGCCAGCATTAAGGGGTATGCCTACGAGCAGTACTTC

J gene: TRBJ1-2
clone size: once
V gene: TRBV2
D gene: TRBD1
CDR3 protein: CASSEEGAGYGYTF
CDR3 DNA: TGTGCCAGCAGTGAGGAGGGGGCTGGCTATGGCTACACCTTC

J gene: TRBJ2-7
clone size: few
V gene: TRBV6-1
D gene: TRBD2
CDR3 protein: CASSVGLGDTEQYF
CDR3 DNA: TGTGCCAGCAGTGTGGGACTAGGAGATACCGAGCAGTACTTC

J gene: TRBJ2-6
clone size: .
V gene: TRBV19
D gene: TRBD1
CDR3 protein: CASSISGGRSGANVLTF
CDR3 DNA: TGTGCCAGTAGTATATCAGGGGGCCGCTCTGGGGCCAACGTCCTGACTTTC

J gene: TRBJ1-4
clone size: .
V gene: TRBV29-1
D gene: .
CDR3 protein: CSVSNRGPNEKLFF
CDR3 DNA: TGCAGCGTTTCTAACCGGGGCCCGAATGAAAAACTGTTTTTT

J gene: TRBJ2-3
clone size: .
V gene: TRBV5-4
D gene: .
CDR3 protein: CASSLELASTDTQYF
CDR3 DNA: TGTGCCAGCAGCTTGGAACTCGCTAGCACAGATACGCAGTATTTT

J gene: TRBJ1-2
clone size: .
V gene: TRBV7-2
D gene: .
CDR3 protein: CASSLSGIYGYTF
CDR3 DNA: TGTGCCAGCAGCTTATCGGGGATCTATGGCTACACCTTC

J gene: TRBJ2-1
clone size: once
V gene: TRBV14
D gene: TRBD1
CDR3 protein: CASSRDRAYNEQFF
CDR3 DNA: TGTGCCAGCAGCCGGGACAGGGCCTACAATGAGCAGTTCTTC

J gene: TRBJ1-3
clone size: .
V gene: TRBV7-8
D gene: .
CDR3 protein: CASSLPSSGNTIYF
CDR3 DNA: TGTGCCAGCAGCTTACCGTCCTCTGGAAACACCATATATTTT

J gene: TRBJ1-1
clone size: .
V gene: TRBV11-3
D gene: .
CDR3 protein: CASSLQTNTEAFF
CDR3 DNA: TGTGCCAGCAGCCTTCAGACGAACACTGAAGCTTTCTTT

J gene: TRBJ2-7
clone size: .
V gene: TRBV7-9
D gene: .
CDR3 protein: CASSLVQGLRGEQYF
CDR3 DNA: TGTGCCAGCAGCTTAGTGCAGGGCCTACGTGGGGAGCAGTACTTC

J gene: TRBJ1-2
clone size: .
V gene: TRBV28
D gene: .
CDR3 protein: CASSPHRGTRDYGYTF
CDR3 DNA: TGTGCCAGCAGTCCGCACCGTGGGACTAGGGACTATGGCTACACCTTC

J gene: TRBJ2-3
clone size: few
V gene: TRBV7-2
D gene: .
CDR3 protein: CASSFTLSSTDTQYF
CDR3 DNA: TGTGCCAGCAGCTTTACACTTTCTAGCACAGATACGCAGTATTTT

J gene: TRBJ2-3
clone size: .
V gene: TRBV18
D gene: TRBD2
CDR3 protein: CASSPPGGRADTQYF
CDR3 DNA: TGTGCCAGCTCACCACCAGGAGGGAGGGCAGATACGCAGTATTTT

J gene: TRBJ2-1
clone size: .
V gene: TRBV7-9
D gene: .
CDR3 protein: CASSLVSGGIGEQFF
CDR3 DNA: TGTGCCAGCAGCTTAGTATCAGGGGGGATTGGTGAGCAGTTCTTC

J gene: TRBJ2-7
clone size: .
V gene: TRBV5-4
D gene: TRBD2
CDR3 protein: CASSVAGLRSEQYF
CDR3 DNA: TGTGCCAGCAGCGTAGCGGGATTGCGCTCCGAGCAGTACTTC

J gene: TRBJ2-7
clone size: .
V gene: TRBV7-6
D gene: .
CDR3 protein: CASSPRLVADEQYF
CDR3 DNA: TGTGCCAGCAGCCCGCGGCTAGTCGCGGACGAGCAGTACTTC

J gene: TRBJ1-2
clone size: .
V gene: TRBV14
D gene: .
CDR3 protein: CASSQTNGYRGYTF
CDR3 DNA: TGTGCCAGCAGCCAGACGAACGGGTATAGGGGCTACACCTTC

J gene: TRBJ2-2
clone size: .
V gene: TRBV4-3
D gene: .
CDR3 protein: CASSPTGSTGELFF
CDR3 DNA: TGCGCCAGCAGTCCAACAGGGTCCACCGGGGAGCTGTTTTTT

J gene: TRBJ2-1
clone size: .
V gene: TRBV5-5
D gene: TRBD2
CDR3 protein: CASSLGGTSGRYEQFF
CDR3 DNA: TGTGCCAGCAGCTTGGGAGGGACTAGCGGGAGGTATGAGCAGTTCTTC

J gene: TRBJ2-2
clone size: .
V gene: TRBV27
D gene: .
CDR3 protein: CASSFYGTGELFF
CDR3 DNA: TGTGCCAGCAGTTTTTATGGCACCGGGGAGCTGTTTTTT

J gene: TRBJ2-2
clone size: .
V gene: TRBV28
D gene: TRBD2
CDR3 protein: CASLERAGRAGELFF
CDR3 DNA: TGTGCCAGCCTTGAACGAGCGGGAAGGGCCGGGGAGCTGTTTTTT

J gene: TRBJ2-7
clone size: .
V gene: TRBV7-2
D gene: TRBD2
CDR3 protein: CASSPRTSISGDSYEQYF
CDR3 DNA: TGTGCCAGCAGCCCGAGGACTTCGATCAGCGGGGACTCCTACGAGCAGTACTTC

J gene: TRBJ1-3
clone size: .
V gene: TRBV18
D gene: TRBD1
CDR3 protein: CASSPPGTGGNTIYF
CDR3 DNA: TGTGCCAGCTCACCACCCGGGACAGGGGGAAACACCATATATTTT

J gene: TRBJ1-2
clone size: .
V gene: TRBV28
D gene: TRBD1
CDR3 protein: CASSLLPGQGNYGYTF
CDR3 DNA: TGTGCCAGCAGTTTACTCCCGGGACAGGGTAACTATGGCTACACCTTC

J gene: TRBJ2-1
clone size: .
V gene: TRBV5-1
D gene: .
CDR3 protein: CASSLGGWRGSSNEQFF
CDR3 DNA: TGCGCCAGCAGCTTGGGAGGTTGGAGAGGGTCTTCGAATGAGCAGTTCTTC